This T cell receptor (beta chain) was recorded in a study of CD8 T cells in ankylosing spondylitis. Study-wide results and limits: Peripheral blood samples showed relatively rare disease-linked clones, and these clones were CD8+. Eight or nine highly homologous variants formed a TCR beta motif that appeared characteristic of ankylosing spondylitis blood. In synovial fluid and blood from reactive arthritis, some motif variants were previously reported.

TCRdb re-analysed the 5' RACE reads in MiXCR, keeping a single row per CDR3 protein. Of about 340,000 distinct CDR3 sequences listed, 20% to 25% are singletons. Germline V gene lookup returns CDR1 MGHRA and CDR2 YSYEKL. Trimming shortened V by 3 bases and J by 3 bases, and 17 bases separated the two germline ends. The CDR3 totals 16 residues. As for this clonotype: Its antigen is not identified.

V is TRBV4-1 and J is TRBJ1-2, with D perhaps TRBD1 (5 bases). The receptor's source is a male donor with ankylosing spondylitis or in good health (not recorded which). Sample: blood, either unsorted or a sorted T cell fraction (not recorded which). For the CDR3, the DNA is TGCGCCAGCAGCCAGTACGTTGAGGGGTACTACTATGGCTACACCTTC. It encodes CASSQYVEGYYYGYTF.